These T cell receptor beta chains were read from a single sample in a study of shared clonotypes between healthy human individuals. The assay was immunoSEQ multiplex PCR, and TCRdb's table has in-frame clones only and misses some. The table shows over a million clones, with roughly 75% occurring only once. The specimen was memory CD4+ T cells sorted from blood. These receptors originate from a man aged 18 to 30 in good health. Each CDR3 is given with its conserved first and last residue. D genes are given only for firm matches. A row's size may be missing; if present it is once, few, many or a size class.

J gene	D gene	clone size	V gene	CDR3 protein	CDR3 DNA
TRBJ1-2	TRBD1	-	TRBV27	CASRSQGAGGYTF	TGTGCCAGCCGCAGTCAGGGGGCTGGTGGCTACACCTTC
TRBJ1-1	-	-	TRBV19	CASWMVQGRNTEAFF	TGTGCCAGTTGGATGGTTCAGGGCAGGAACACTGAAGCTTTCTTT
TRBJ2-7	-	-	TRBV11-2	CASSLSLGGPYEQYF	TGTGCCAGCAGCTTATCCCTCGGAGGTCCCTACGAGCAGTACTTC
TRBJ2-7	-	-	TRBV7-2	CASSSPGPYEQYF	TGTGCCAGCAGCTCCCCGGGTCCTTACGAGCAGTACTTC
TRBJ2-1	-	-	TRBV11-3	CASSLDLGRNEQFF	TGTGCCAGCAGCTTAGATCTAGGACGAAATGAGCAGTTCTTC
TRBJ2-5	-	few	TRBV6-1	CASRETLETQYF	TGTGCCAGCAGAGAGACCTTAGAGACCCAGTACTTC
TRBJ2-7	TRBD2	many	TRBV7-2	CASSFGTSGRFREQYF	TGTGCCAGCAGCTTTGGGACTAGCGGGAGATTCCGCGAGCAGTACTTC
TRBJ1-2	-	-	TRBV4-1	CASSHTGSGSYTF	TGCGCCAGCAGCCACACAGGGAGTGGGAGCTACACCTTC
TRBJ2-5	TRBD2	-	TRBV9	CASSVGETSGGQETQYF	TGTGCCAGCAGCGTAGGAGAGACTAGCGGGGGCCAAGAGACCCAGTACTTC
TRBJ1-2	-	-	TRBV5-6	CASRRGYGYTF	TGTGCCAGCAGGAGGGGCTATGGCTACACCTTC
TRBJ2-3	TRBD2	-	TRBV5-4	CASSLHGGRTDTQYF	TGTGCCAGCAGCTTGCACGGCGGGAGAACAGATACGCAGTATTTT
TRBJ2-2	-	many	TRBV21-1	CASSKVPSGGTGELFF	TGTGCCAGCAGCAAAGTTCCTAGCGGGGGGACCGGGGAGCTGTTTTTT
TRBJ1-1	-	-	TRBV11-1	CASSLFIGGNTEAFF	TGTGCCAGCAGCCTATTTATAGGGGGGAACACTGAAGCTTTCTTT
TRBJ2-3	-	-	TRBV5-4	CASGREPSTDTQYF	TGTGCCAGCGGCCGGGAACCTAGCACAGATACGCAGTATTTT
TRBJ2-7	-	once	TRBV5-1	CASSPTQPGGNEQYF	TGCGCCAGCAGCCCAACCCAGCCAGGGGGGAACGAGCAGTACTTC
TRBJ2-7	TRBD2	many	TRBV5-1	CASSLDSGTYEQYF	TGCGCCAGCAGCTTGGATAGCGGGACCTACGAGCAGTACTTC
TRBJ1-1	-	-	TRBV30	CAWRNVGGTEAFF	TGTGCCTGGAGAAACGTCGGGGGCACTGAAGCTTTCTTT
TRBJ2-7	TRBD1	-	TRBV7-9	CASSLGQGRISYEQYF	TGTGCCAGCAGCTTAGGACAGGGCCGCATATCCTACGAGCAGTACTTC
TRBJ2-7	TRBD2	-	TRBV19	CASSNRGLAGAFYEQYF	TGTGCCAGTAGTAACAGGGGACTAGCGGGGGCCTTCTACGAGCAGTACTTC
TRBJ2-1	TRBD2	-	TRBV15	CATSRDPGTSGLRSYNEQFF	TGTGCCACCAGCAGAGATCCCGGGACTAGCGGGCTCCGTTCCTACAATGAGCAGTTCTTC
TRBJ2-2	TRBD2	once	TRBV5-6	CASSFLGWGGTGELFF	TGTGCCAGCAGCTTTTTGGGCTGGGGAGGGACCGGGGAGCTGTTTTTT
TRBJ2-7	-	-	TRBV9	CASSVGYSPTYEQYF	TGTGCCAGCAGCGTAGGTTACAGCCCGACCTACGAGCAGTACTTC
TRBJ2-7	TRBD2	-	TRBV7-9	CASSSWTSGSEQYF	TGTGCCAGCAGCTCCTGGACTAGCGGGTCCGAGCAGTACTTC
TRBJ2-2	TRBD2	-	TRBV9	CASSVEAPGGAGELFF	TGTGCCAGCAGCGTAGAAGCCCCGGGAGGGGCCGGGGAGCTGTTTTTT
TRBJ2-7	TRBD2	-	TRBV5-4	CASSLATSGRAGEQYF	TGTGCCAGCAGCTTGGCAACTAGCGGGAGGGCCGGTGAGCAGTACTTC
TRBJ1-2	TRBD1	-	TRBV30	CARYDRARIGYTF	TGTGCCAGATATGACAGGGCCCGGATCGGCTACACCTTC
TRBJ1-2	-	-	TRBV5-6	CASSPDILGYGYTF	TGTGCCAGCAGCCCCGATATATTAGGCTATGGCTACACCTTC
TRBJ1-5	TRBD1	few	TRBV6-1	CASRARRGRDQPQHF	TGTGCCAGCAGGGCCCGCAGGGGGCGGGATCAGCCCCAGCATTTT
TRBJ2-5	TRBD1	-	TRBV5-1	CASSLAGQVTETQYF	TGCGCCAGCAGCTTGGCAGGACAGGTCACGGAGACCCAGTACTTC
TRBJ2-7	-	-	TRBV5-1	CASSLGDGAYYEQYF	TGCGCCAGCAGCTTGGGGGACGGGGCTTACTACGAGCAGTACTTC
TRBJ1-1	-	few	TRBV30	CAWSVLHTEAFF	TGTGCCTGGAGTGTTCTGCACACTGAAGCTTTCTTT
TRBJ2-7	TRBD1	once	TRBV27	CASSFSRTGGGNEQYF	TGTGCCAGCAGTTTCTCCAGGACAGGGGGCGGGAACGAGCAGTACTTC
TRBJ2-3	-	-	TRBV7-9	CASSLMPGADTQYF	TGTGCCAGCAGCTTAATGCCGGGTGCAGATACGCAGTATTTT
TRBJ2-4	TRBD1	-	TRBV5-6	CASSPLGTGVGKNIQYF	TGTGCCAGCAGCCCGTTGGGGACAGGGGTTGGCAAAAACATTCAGTACTTC
TRBJ1-2	-	-	TRBV7-9	CASSSHNYTF	TGTGCCAGCAGCTCCCACAACTACACCTTC
TRBJ1-1	-	-	TRBV19	CASSLRHGANTEAFF	TGTGCCAGTAGCCTCCGGCACGGAGCGAACACTGAAGCTTTCTTT
TRBJ2-7	-	few	TRBV6-1	CASSIYEQYF	TGTGCCAGCAGTATCTACGAGCAGTACTTC
TRBJ2-2	-	-	TRBV5-4	CASSSLTGEGTGELFF	TGTGCCAGCAGCTCCCTCACAGGGGAGGGCACCGGGGAGCTGTTTTTT
TRBJ2-2	-	-	TRBV14	CATRQMNTGELFF	TGTGCCACCCGACAGATGAACACCGGGGAGCTGTTTTTT
TRBJ1-3	-	-	TRBV10-3	CAISDTGISGNTIYF	TGTGCCATCAGTGATACAGGTATCTCTGGAAACACCATATATTTT
TRBJ1-2	-	-	TRBV2	CASNPTGLYYGYTF	TGTGCCAGCAATCCAACAGGGCTCTACTATGGCTACACCTTC
TRBJ2-7	TRBD2	-	TRBV2	CASRYSGSLYEQYF	TGTGCCAGCAGATATAGCGGGAGCCTATACGAGCAGTACTTC
TRBJ1-4	-	-	TRBV15	CATSSPRAGRSEKLFF	TGTGCCACCAGCAGCCCCCGCGCGGGCCGGAGTGAAAAACTGTTTTTT
TRBJ2-7	-	-	TRBV30	CAWSGAGEQYF	TGTGCCTGGAGTGGGGCTGGCGAGCAGTACTTC
TRBJ2-7	-	-	TRBV6-1	CASSLFRPTNNEQYF	TGTGCCAGCAGTCTCTTCCGGCCCACGAACAACGAGCAGTACTTC
TRBJ2-7	-	-	TRBV7-9	CASSLTGSEQYF	TGTGCCAGCAGCCTGACAGGTTCCGAGCAGTACTTC